This TCR beta chain was identified during a study of blood T cell repertoires in COVID-19. Per the germline V gene, CDR1 is SQVTM and CDR2 is ANQGSEA. V trimming: 8 bases; J trimming: 3 bases; junction bases outside the gene matches: 4. CDR3 length equals 12 residues. Method: immunoSEQ multiplex PCR; TCRdb's copy keeps in-frame clones and lacks some. The sample includes about 360,000 clones, about 88% seen only once; the top ten take under 8.5%. This clone came up once. Sequencing used peripheral blood. The chain recombines TRBV29-1 with TRBJ1-2; 9 nucleotides match TRBD1. The receptor was derived from a woman in her fifties or sixties with COVID-19, enrolled during active disease. Written as DNA, the CDR3 is TGCAGCTCCTGGGACAGGGACTATGGCTACACCTTC. Its translation is CSSWDRDYGYTF.